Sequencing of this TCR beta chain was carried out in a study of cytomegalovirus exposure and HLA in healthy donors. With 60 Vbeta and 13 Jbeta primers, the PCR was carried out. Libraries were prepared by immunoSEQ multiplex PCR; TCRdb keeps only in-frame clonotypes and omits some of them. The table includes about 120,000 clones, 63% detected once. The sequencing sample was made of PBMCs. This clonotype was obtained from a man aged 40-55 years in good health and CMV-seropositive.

The CDR3 spells CASSPGRAETQYF. CDR3 coding DNA: TGTGCCAGCTCACCAGGCAGGGCCGAGACCCAGTACTTC. The chain is built from TRBV18 and TRBJ2-5; D is perhaps TRBD1 (5 bases). The CDR3 extends over 13 amino acids. Between the trimmed V and J ends, which lost 2 bases and 5 bases, there was a span of 9 bases. Per the germline V gene, CDR1 is KGHSH and CDR2 is LQKENI.